The 13 T cell receptor beta chains below come from one sample, sequenced in a study of blood T cell repertoires in COVID-19 (dated by TCRdb to the early 2020s). Receptor libraries were prepared by the immunoSEQ multiplex PCR assay. Not all clones reach the TCRdb copy of this immuneACCESS table, which keeps in-frame sequences only. Checked studies attribute under half of the gap to unresolved V genes and leave the rest unexplained. The sample profile shows a few hundred thousand clones; approximately 91% of them were found once. The leading ten clones occupy approximately 9.8% of the sample. The specimen sequenced was PBMCs or T cells enriched from blood (not recorded which). The receptors come from a woman aged 40 to 50 who had recovered from COVID-19.

The chain recombines TRBV20-1 with TRBJ1-2; 9 nucleotides line up with TRBD1. The CDR3 covers 15 residues. J was trimmed by 2 bases and V by 6 bases; bases with no gene match: 10. The germline V gene encodes CDR1 DFQATT and CDR2 SNEGSKA (reference sequence). The CDR3 sequence is CSASLQGAMNYGYTF. In nucleotides, the CDR3 is TGCAGTGCCAGTTTACAGGGGGCTATGAACTATGGCTACACCTTC.

This chain joins TRBV30 and TRBJ1-1; D remains ambiguous. Trimming left V 0 bases short and J 0 bases short, with 14 bases between. This CDR3 has 16 amino acids. The germline V gene has CDR1 GTSNPN and CDR2 SVGIG (reference sequence). CDR3 region: CAWSVRDRRLNTEAFF. In nucleotides, the CDR3 is TGTGCCTGGAGTGTACGGGATCGGAGGCTGAACACTGAAGCTTTCTTT.

This clone showed up just a few times. V gene TRBV30 combines with J gene TRBJ1-2, with TRBD1 matching over 7 bases. Germline CDR1 and CDR2: GTSNPN and SVGIG (reference sequence). This CDR3 has 14 residues. With 2 bases clipped from V and 4 bases from J, the junction kept 7 bases outside the gene matches. This chain's CDR3 is CAWSPATGIYGYTF. The CDR3 nucleotides read TGTGCCTGGAGTCCCGCGACAGGGATCTATGGCTACACCTTC.

This chain joins TRBV14 and TRBJ2-7; a weak D match, TRBD1 (6 bases). The CDR3 contains 14 residues. Trimming removed 2 bases from V and 3 bases from J, with 11 bases in between. Germline CDR1 and CDR2: SGHDN and FVKESK. Here the CDR3 reads CASSQTGIFYEQYF. For the CDR3, the DNA is TGTGCCAGCAGCCAAACAGGGATTTTCTACGAGCAGTACTTC.

The genes are TRBV7-2 and TRBJ2-6, with D hard to call. The CDR3 has 12 amino acids. The germline V gene encodes CDR1 SGHTA and CDR2 FQGNSA. The V end was cut by 1 base, the J end by 11 bases, with 6 bases between. The CDR3 sequence: CASSLDRDVLTF. CDR3 sequence (DNA): TGTGCCAGCAGCTTAGACCGGGACGTCCTGACTTTC.

This chain connects TRBV11-3 to TRBJ2-7, with 13 positions matching TRBD2. The V and J ends lost 1 base and 5 bases, in that order; junction bases with no gene match: 11. The CDR3 has 18 amino acids. Germline V lookup: CDR1 SGHNT, CDR2 YENEEA. The CDR3 DNA reads as TGTGCCAGCAGCTTAGGCCCCTCGACTAGCGGGAGGTCTCACGAGCAGTACTTC. Translated, it gives CASSLGPSTSGRSHEQYF.

This chain uses TRBV4-3 with TRBJ2-2; 8 bases map to TRBD1. Germline loops: CDR1 LGHNA, CDR2 YSLEER. The trim removed 3 bases at V and 6 bases at J, leaving 9 bases unmatched. This CDR3 is 16 amino acids long. CDR3 DNA sequence: TGCGCCAGCAGCCAGTCAGGGGGCTATGAGCCCGGGGAGCTGTTTTTT. It yields the protein CASSQSGGYEPGELFF.

The rearrangement joins TRBV27 to TRBJ2-1, with D uncertain. The CDR3 length is 14 residues. CDR1 MNHEY and CDR2 SMNVEV come from the germline V gene (reference sequence). The ends were cut back, 5 bases at V and 3 bases at J, with 11 bases in the middle. CDR3 nucleotides: TGTGCCAGCAGTAAGGAGAGCGACTACAATGAGCAGTTCTTC. Encoded protein: CASSKESDYNEQFF.

The gene calls are TRBV9 and TRBJ1-6, with a possible D match to TRBD1 (5 bases). Germline lookup yields CDR1 SGDLS and CDR2 YYNGEE. The CDR3 contains 13 residues. Trimming removed 0 bases at V and 8 bases at J, with 6 bases between. This CDR3 is CASSVAGDSPLHF. The CDR3 region has the DNA TGTGCCAGCAGCGTAGCGGGGGATTCACCCCTCCACTTT.

This rearrangement joins TRBV19 to TRBJ1-1; perhaps TRBD1 as D (6 bases). The V end was cut by 7 bases, the J end by 5 bases, with 14 bases between. Per the germline V gene, CDR1 is LNHDA and CDR2 is SQIVND (reference sequence). The length of the CDR3 is 13 residues. The CDR3 region is CASNVDDRTEAFF. DNA for the CDR3: TGTGCCAGTAATGTAGACGACAGGACTGAAGCTTTCTTT. Drawing the rest from reference TRBV19 and TRBJ1-1, the complete variable domain is DGGITQSPKYLFRKEGQNVTLSCEQNLNHDAMYWYRQDPGQGLRLIYYSQIVNDFQKGDIAEGYSVSREKKESFPLTVTSAQKNPTAFYLCASNVDDRTEAFFGQGTRLTVV.

The chain has TRBV10-3 and TRBJ2-1; 9 bases line up with TRBD2. Losses at the gene ends were 4 bases for V and 5 bases for J; bases not matched to a gene: 6. CDR3 length equals 15 residues. Germline CDR1 and CDR2: ENHRY and SYGVKD. The CDR3 nucleotides are TGTGCCATCAGTGGGACTAGCGCTAGTGACAATGAGCAGTTCTTC. It is translated as CAISGTSASDNEQFF.

This CDR3 reads CASSLGGGRAGTDTQYF. CDR3 DNA: TGTGCCAGCAGCTTAGGCGGCGGGAGGGCCGGCACAGATACGCAGTATTTT. The chain couples TRBV7-9 to TRBJ2-3; 9 bases match TRBD2. The germline V gene has CDR1 SEHNR and CDR2 FQNEAQ (reference sequence). The junction had 6 bases not matched to a gene; V was cut back by 1 base and J by 1 base. This CDR3 has 17 residues.

The chain couples TRBV5-4 to TRBJ1-2; 10 nucleotides agree with TRBD1. CDR1 SGHNT and CDR2 YYREEE come from the germline V gene (reference sequence). V lost 5 bases to trimming and J lost 9 bases; unmatched junction nucleotides: 7. The CDR3 length is 13 residues. CDR3: CASRPGTGVSYTF. The CDR3 DNA follows: TGTGCCAGCAGGCCCGGGACAGGGGTTAGCTACACCTTC.